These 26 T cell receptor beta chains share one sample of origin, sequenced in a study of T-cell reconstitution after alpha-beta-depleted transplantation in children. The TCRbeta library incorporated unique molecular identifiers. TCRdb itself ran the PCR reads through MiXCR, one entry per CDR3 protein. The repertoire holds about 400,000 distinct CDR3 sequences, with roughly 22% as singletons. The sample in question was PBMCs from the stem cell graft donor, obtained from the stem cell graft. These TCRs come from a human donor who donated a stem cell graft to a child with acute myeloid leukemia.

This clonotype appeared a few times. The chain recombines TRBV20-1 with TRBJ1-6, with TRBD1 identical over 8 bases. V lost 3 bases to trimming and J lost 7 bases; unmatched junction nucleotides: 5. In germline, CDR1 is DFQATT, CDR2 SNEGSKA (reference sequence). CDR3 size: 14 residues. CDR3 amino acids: CSARGQDGNSPLHF. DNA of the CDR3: TGCAGTGCTAGGGGACAGGACGGAAATTCACCCCTCCACTTT.

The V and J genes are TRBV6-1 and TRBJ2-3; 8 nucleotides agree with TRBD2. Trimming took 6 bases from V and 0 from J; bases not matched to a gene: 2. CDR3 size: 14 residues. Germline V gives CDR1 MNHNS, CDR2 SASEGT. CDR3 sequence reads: CASSGLASTDTQYF. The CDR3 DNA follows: TGTGCCAGCAGCGGACTAGCTAGCACAGATACGCAGTATTTT.

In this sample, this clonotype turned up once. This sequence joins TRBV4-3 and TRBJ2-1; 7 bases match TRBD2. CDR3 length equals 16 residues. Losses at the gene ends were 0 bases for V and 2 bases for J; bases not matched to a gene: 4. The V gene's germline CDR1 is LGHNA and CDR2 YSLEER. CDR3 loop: CASSQEGGVAYNEQFF. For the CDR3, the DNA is TGCGCCAGCAGCCAAGAGGGGGGGGTAGCCTACAATGAGCAGTTCTTC.

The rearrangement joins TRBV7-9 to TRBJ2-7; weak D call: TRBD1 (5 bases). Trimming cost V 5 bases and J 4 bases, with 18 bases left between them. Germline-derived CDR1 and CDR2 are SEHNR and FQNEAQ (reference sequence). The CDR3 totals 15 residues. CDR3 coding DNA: TGTGCCAGCAGCGAAGGAGTAGGACACCTATACGAGCAGTACTTC. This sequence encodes CASSEGVGHLYEQYF.

The CDR3 reads CASSLAQAIYGYTF. CDR3 bases: TGTGCCAGCAGCTTGGCCCAGGCAATCTATGGCTACACCTTC. The V and J genes are TRBV5-6 and TRBJ1-2, with unresolved D. Deletions cut 0 bases from V and 4 bases from J, with 10 bases between. From germline, CDR1 is SGHDT and CDR2 YYEEEE. The CDR3 loop spans 14 amino acids. The full variable domain, rest sourced from reference TRBV5-6 and TRBJ1-2, is DAGVTQSPTHLIKTRGQQVTLRCSPKSGHDTVSWYQQALGQGPQFIFQYYEEEERQRGNFPDRFSGHQFPNYSSELNVNALLLGDSALYLCASSLAQAIYGYTFGSGTRLTVV.

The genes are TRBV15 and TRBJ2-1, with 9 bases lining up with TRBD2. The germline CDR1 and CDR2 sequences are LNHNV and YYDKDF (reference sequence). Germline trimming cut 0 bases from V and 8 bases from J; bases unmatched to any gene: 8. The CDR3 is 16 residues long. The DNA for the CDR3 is TGTGCCACCAGCAGAGATTTAGCGGGAGCGGGCGATGAGCAGTTCTTC. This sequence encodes CATSRDLAGAGDEQFF.

This chain's CDR3 is CASSDPAVTDTQYF. The CDR3 DNA follows: TGTGCCAGCAGTGACCCAGCGGTCACAGATACGCAGTATTTT. The chain employs TRBV2 and TRBJ2-3; maybe TRBD2 (5 bases). This CDR3 has 14 residues. V was cut by 3 bases and J by 2 bases, with 9 bases left in between. CDR1 is SNHLY, CDR2 FYNNEI, per germline.

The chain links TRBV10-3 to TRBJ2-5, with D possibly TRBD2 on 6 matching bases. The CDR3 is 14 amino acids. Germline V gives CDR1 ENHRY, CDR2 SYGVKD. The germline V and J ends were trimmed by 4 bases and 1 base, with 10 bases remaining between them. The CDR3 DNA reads TGTGCCATCAGTGCGGCGGGGACCCAAGAGACCCAGTACTTC. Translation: CAISAAGTQETQYF.

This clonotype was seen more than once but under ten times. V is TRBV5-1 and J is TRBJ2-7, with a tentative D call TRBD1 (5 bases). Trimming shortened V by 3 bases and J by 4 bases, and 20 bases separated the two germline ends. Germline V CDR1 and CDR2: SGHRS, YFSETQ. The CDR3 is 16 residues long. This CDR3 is CASSWQEQGPPYEQYF. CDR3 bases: TGCGCCAGCAGCTGGCAAGAGCAGGGCCCTCCTTACGAGCAGTACTTC.

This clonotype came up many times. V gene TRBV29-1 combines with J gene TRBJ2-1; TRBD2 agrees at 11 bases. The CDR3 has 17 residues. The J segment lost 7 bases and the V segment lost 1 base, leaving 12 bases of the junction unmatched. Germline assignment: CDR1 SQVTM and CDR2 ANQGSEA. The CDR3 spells CSVEGGRWLAGGNEQFF. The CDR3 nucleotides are TGCAGCGTTGAAGGGGGAAGGTGGCTAGCGGGAGGTAATGAGCAGTTCTTC.

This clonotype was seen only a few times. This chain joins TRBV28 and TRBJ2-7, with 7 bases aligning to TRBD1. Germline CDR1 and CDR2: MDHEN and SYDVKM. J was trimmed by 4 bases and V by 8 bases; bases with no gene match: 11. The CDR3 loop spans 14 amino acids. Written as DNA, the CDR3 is TGTGCCAGCTATGGCCGGGACAGTCTATACGAGCAGTACTTC. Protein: CASYGRDSLYEQYF.

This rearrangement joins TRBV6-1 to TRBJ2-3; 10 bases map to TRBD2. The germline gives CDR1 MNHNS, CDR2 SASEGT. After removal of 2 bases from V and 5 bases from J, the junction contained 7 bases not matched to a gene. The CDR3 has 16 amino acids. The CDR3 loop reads CASSESLAGAGDTQYF. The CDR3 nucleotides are TGTGCCAGCAGTGAAAGTCTAGCGGGAGCGGGAGATACGCAGTATTTT.

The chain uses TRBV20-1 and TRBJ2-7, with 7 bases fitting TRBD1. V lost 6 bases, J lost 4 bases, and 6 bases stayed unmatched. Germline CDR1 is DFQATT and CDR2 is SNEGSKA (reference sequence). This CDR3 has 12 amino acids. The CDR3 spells CSARTGRYEQYF. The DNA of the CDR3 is TGCAGTGCAAGGACAGGCCGGTACGAGCAGTACTTC.

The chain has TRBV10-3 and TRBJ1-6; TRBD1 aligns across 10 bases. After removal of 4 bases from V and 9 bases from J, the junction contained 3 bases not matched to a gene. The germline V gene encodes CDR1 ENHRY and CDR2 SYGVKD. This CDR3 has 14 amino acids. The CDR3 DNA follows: TGTGCCATCAGTGCGGGACAGGGGAGTTCACCCCTCCACTTT. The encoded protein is CAISAGQGSSPLHF.

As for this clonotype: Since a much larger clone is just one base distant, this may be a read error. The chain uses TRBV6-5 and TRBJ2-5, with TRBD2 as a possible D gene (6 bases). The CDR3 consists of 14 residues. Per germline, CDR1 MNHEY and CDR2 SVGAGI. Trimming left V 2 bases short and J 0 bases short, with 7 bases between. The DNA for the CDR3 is TGTGCCAGCAGTTACGCGGGGAACCAAGAGACCCAGTACTTC. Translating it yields CASSYAGNQETQYF.

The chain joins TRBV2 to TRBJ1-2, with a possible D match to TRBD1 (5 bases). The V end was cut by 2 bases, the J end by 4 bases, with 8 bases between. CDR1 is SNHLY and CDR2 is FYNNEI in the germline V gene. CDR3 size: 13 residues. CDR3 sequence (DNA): TGTGCCAGCAGTGAAAGGGGACTCTATGGCTACACCTTC. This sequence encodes CASSERGLYGYTF. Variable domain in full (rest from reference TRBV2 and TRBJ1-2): EPEVTQTPSHQVTQMGQEVILRCVPISNHLYFYWYRQILGQKVEFLVSFYNNEISEKSEIFDDQFSVERPDGSNFTLKIRSTKLEDSAMYFCASSERGLYGYTFGSGTRLTVV.

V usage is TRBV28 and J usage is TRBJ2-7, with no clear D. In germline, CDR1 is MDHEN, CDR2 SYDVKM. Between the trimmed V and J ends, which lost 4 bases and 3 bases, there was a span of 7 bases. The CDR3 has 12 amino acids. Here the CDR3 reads CASSWPLYEQYF. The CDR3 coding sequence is TGTGCCAGCAGTTGGCCCCTCTACGAGCAGTACTTC.

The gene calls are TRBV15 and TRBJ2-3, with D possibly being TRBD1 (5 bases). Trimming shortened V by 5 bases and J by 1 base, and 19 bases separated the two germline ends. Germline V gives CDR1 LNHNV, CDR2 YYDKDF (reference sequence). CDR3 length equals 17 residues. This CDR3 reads CATSSDAAQGGTDTQYF. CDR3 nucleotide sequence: TGTGCCACCAGCTCCGACGCGGCCCAGGGCGGCACAGATACGCAGTATTTT.

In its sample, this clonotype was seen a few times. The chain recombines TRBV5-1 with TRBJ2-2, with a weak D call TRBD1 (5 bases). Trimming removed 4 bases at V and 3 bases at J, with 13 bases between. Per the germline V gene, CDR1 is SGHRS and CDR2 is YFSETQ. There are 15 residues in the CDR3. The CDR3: CASSPRVGDTGELFF. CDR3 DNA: TGCGCCAGCAGCCCCAGGGTTGGGGACACCGGGGAGCTGTTTTTT.

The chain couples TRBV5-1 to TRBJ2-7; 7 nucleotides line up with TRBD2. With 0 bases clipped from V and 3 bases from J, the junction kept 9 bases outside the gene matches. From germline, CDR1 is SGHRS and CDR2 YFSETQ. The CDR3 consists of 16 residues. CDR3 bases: TGCGCCAGCAGCTTGGCCGGGACTATAAACGACTACGAGCAGTACTTC. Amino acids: CASSLAGTINDYEQYF.

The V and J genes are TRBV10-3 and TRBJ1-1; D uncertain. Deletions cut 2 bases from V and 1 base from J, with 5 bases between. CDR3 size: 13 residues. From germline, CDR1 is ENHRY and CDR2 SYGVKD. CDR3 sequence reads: CAISENGNTEAFF. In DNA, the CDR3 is TGTGCCATCAGTGAGAATGGGAACACTGAAGCTTTCTTT.

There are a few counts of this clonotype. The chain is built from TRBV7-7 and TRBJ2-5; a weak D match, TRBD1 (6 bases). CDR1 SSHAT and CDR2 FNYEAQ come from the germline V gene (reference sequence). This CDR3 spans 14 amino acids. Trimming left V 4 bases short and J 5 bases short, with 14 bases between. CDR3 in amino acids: CASSSQGGGETQYF. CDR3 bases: TGTGCCAGCAGCTCCCAAGGGGGTGGGGAGACCCAGTACTTC.

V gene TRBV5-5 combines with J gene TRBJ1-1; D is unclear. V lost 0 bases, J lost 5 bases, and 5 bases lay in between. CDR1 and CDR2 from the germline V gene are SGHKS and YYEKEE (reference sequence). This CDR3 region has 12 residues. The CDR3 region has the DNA TGTGCCAGCAGCTTGGTTCTGACTGAAGCTTTCTTT. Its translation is CASSLVLTEAFF.

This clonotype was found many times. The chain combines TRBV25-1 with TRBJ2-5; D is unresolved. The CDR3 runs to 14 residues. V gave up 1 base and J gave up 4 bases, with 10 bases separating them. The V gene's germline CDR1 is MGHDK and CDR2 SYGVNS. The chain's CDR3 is CASSEFGLGETQYF. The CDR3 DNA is TGTGCCAGCAGTGAATTTGGGCTGGGAGAGACCCAGTACTTC.

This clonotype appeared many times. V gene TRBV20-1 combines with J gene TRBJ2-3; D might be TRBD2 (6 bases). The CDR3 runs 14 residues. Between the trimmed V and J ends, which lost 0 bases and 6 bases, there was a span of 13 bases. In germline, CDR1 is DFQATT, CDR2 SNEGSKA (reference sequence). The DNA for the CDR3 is TGCAGTGCTAGAGAGAGGCGGGGATCGGATACGCAGTATTTT. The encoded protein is CSARERRGSDTQYF.

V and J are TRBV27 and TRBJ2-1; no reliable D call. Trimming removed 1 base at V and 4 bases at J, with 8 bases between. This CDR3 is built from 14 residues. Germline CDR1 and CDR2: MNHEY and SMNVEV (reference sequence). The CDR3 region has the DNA TGTGCCAGCAGTTTATTTTCTGAGTACAATGAGCAGTTCTTC. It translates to CASSLFSEYNEQFF.